This TCR beta chain was sequenced in a study of beta chain features in type 1 diabetes. Broader study findings: Within the patient group, naive, central memory and Treg TCRB repertoires appeared more similar to each other than within healthy donors. The VDJ junctions of type 1 diabetes patients carried fewer insertions and more deletions.

The isolated RNA, all of it, was reverse transcribed, so expressed TCRB transcripts were what got sequenced. Clones were read by immunoSEQ multiplex PCR, and TCRdb kept only the in-frame ones, dropping some. Here the sample spans about 250,000 clones, around an eighth being singletons. The CDR3 is made up of 14 amino acids. With 8 bases removed from V and 0 bases from J, the gap between germline ends came to 10 bases. Per the germline V gene, CDR1 is MDHEN and CDR2 is SYDVKM. In its sample, this clone was seen a few times. Its antigen is not known. Sequenced material: naive CD4+ T cells from blood. The TCR originated in a woman aged 40-49 years in good health. The chain is built from TRBV28 and TRBJ2-2; D possibly corresponds to TRBD1 (6 bases). CDR3 sequence reads: CASSGHSNTGELFF. Here the CDR3 DNA reads TGTGCCAGCTCGGGACATTCGAACACCGGGGAGCTGTTTTTT.